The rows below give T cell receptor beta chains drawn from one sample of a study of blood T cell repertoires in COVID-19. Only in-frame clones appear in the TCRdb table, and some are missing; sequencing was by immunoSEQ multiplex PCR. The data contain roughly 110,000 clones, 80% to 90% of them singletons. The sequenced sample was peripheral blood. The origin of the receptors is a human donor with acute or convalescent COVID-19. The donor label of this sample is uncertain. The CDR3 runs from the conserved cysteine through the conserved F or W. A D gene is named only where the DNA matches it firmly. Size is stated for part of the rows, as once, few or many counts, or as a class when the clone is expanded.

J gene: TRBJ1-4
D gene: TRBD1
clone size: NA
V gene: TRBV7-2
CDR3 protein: CASSLLGGFEKLFF
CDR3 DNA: TGTGCCAGCAGCTTACTAGGGGGCTTTGAAAAACTGTTTTTT

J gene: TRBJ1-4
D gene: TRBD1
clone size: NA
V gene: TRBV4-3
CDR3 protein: CASSQDRGQGNEKLFF
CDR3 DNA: TGCGCCAGCAGCCAAGATCGGGGACAGGGTAATGAAAAACTGTTTTTT

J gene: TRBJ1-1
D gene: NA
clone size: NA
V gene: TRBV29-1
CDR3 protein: CSVESQMNTEAFF
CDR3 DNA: TGCAGCGTTGAAAGTCAGATGAACACTGAAGCTTTCTTT

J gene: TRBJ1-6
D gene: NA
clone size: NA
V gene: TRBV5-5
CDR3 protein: CASRKTGLTSPLHF
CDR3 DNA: TGTGCCAGCAGAAAGACAGGTCTCACATCACCCCTCCACTTT

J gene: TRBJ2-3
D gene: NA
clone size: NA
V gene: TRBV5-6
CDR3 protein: CASSSWTASTDTQYF
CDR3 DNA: TGTGCCAGCAGCTCCTGGACAGCTAGCACAGATACGCAGTATTTT

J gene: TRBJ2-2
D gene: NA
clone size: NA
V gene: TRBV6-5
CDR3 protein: CASKSQGLAGELFF
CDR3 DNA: TGTGCCAGCAAGTCACAGGGTTTAGCCGGGGAGCTGTTTTTT

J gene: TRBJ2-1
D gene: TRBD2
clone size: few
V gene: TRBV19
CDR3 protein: CASSIARTGTSGGNEQFF
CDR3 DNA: TGTGCCAGTAGTATAGCTCGAACCGGGACTAGCGGGGGTAATGAGCAGTTCTTC

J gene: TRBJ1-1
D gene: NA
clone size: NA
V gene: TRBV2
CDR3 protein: CASRLQGVTEAFF
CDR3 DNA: TGTGCCAGCAGACTGCAGGGCGTCACTGAAGCTTTCTTT

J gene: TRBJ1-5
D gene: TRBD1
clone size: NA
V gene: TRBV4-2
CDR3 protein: CASSPATGGNQPQHF
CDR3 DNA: TGTGCCAGCAGCCCGGCGACAGGGGGCAATCAGCCCCAGCATTTT

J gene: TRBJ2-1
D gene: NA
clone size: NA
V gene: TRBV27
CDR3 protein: CASSLYPYNEQFF
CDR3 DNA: TGTGCCAGCAGTTTGTATCCCTACAATGAGCAGTTCTTC

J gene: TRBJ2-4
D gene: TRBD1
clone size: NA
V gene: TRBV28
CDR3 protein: CASSPTRDRARNIQYF
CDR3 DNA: TGTGCCAGCAGTCCCACGCGGGACAGGGCTCGAAACATTCAGTACTTC

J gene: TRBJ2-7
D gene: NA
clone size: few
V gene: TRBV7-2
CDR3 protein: CASSSTPHEGVQYF
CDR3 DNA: TGTGCCAGCAGCTCGACCCCGCACGAAGGGGTGCAGTACTTC

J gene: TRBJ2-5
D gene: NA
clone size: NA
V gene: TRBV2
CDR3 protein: CASSVMAETQYF
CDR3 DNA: TGTGCCAGCAGTGTCATGGCAGAGACCCAGTACTTC

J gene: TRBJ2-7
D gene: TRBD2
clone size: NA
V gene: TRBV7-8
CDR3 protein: CASSFFFGGGKGYEQYF
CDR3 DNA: TGTGCCAGCAGCTTTTTCTTCGGCGGGGGAAAGGGTTACGAGCAGTACTTC

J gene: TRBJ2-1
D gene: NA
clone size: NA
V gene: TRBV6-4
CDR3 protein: CASSLSPSNEQFF
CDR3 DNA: TGTGCCAGCAGTCTTTCCCCGAGCAATGAGCAGTTCTTC

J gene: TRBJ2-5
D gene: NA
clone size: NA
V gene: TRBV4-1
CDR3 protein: CASSPQGVKETQYF
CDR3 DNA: TGCGCCAGCAGCCCGCAAGGAGTAAAAGAGACCCAGTACTTC

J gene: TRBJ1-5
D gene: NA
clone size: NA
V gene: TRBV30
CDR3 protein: CAWSVGPGGYQHF
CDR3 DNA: TGTGCCTGGAGTGTAGGACCGGGGGGTTACCAGCATTTT

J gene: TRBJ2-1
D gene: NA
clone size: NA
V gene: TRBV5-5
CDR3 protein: CASSLPVYNEQFF
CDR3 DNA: TGTGCCAGCAGCTTGCCAGTATACAATGAGCAGTTCTTC

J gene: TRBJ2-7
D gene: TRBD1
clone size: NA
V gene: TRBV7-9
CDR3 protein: CASSGGTGLSYEQYF
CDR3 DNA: TGTGCCAGCAGCGGAGGGACAGGGCTGTCCTACGAGCAGTACTTC

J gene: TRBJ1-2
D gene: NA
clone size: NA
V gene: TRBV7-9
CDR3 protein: CASSLGPQNYGYTF
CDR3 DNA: TGTGCCAGCAGCTTAGGTCCCCAGAACTATGGCTACACCTTC

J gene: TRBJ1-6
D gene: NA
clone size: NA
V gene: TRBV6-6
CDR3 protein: CASSWTREQNSPLHF
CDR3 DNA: TGTGCCAGCAGTTGGACCCGGGAGCAGAATTCACCCCTCCACTTT

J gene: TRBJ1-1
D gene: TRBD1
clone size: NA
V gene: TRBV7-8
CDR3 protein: CASRRTADREVGDTEAFF
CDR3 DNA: TGTGCCAGCAGGCGAACGGCGGACAGGGAAGTTGGGGACACTGAAGCTTTCTTT

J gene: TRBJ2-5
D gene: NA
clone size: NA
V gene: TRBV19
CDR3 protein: CASSMGPQETQYF
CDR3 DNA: TGTGCCAGTAGTATGGGCCCACAAGAGACCCAGTACTTC

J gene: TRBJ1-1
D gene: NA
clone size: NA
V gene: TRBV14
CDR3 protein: CASSPLGEGNTEAFF
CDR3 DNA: TGTGCCAGCAGCCCCTTGGGGGAGGGGAACACTGAAGCTTTCTTT

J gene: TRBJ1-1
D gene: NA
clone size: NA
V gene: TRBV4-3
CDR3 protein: CASSQGLSNTEAFF
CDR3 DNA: TGCGCCAGCAGCCAAGGGTTGAGTAACACTGAAGCTTTCTTT

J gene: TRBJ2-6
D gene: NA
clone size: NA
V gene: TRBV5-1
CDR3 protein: CASSLAGLSGANVLTF
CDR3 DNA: TGCGCCAGCAGCTTGGCAGGTCTCTCTGGGGCCAACGTCCTGACTTTC

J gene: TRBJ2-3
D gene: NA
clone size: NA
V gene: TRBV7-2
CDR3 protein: CASSLGLDTDTQYF
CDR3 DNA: TGTGCCAGCAGCTTAGGGCTAGACACAGATACGCAGTATTTT

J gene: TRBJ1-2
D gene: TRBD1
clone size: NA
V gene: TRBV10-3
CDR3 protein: CAISEFQTGPYGYTF
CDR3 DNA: TGTGCCATCAGTGAGTTTCAGACAGGGCCCTATGGCTACACCTTC

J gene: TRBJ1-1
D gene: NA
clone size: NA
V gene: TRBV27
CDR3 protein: CASSLRGLNTEAFF
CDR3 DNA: TGTGCCAGCAGTTTGCGGGGCCTGAACACTGAAGCTTTCTTT

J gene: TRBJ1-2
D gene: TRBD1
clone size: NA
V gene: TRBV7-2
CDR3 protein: CASSFLILGQGNGYTF
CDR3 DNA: TGTGCCAGCAGCTTCCTTATCCTTGGACAGGGGAATGGCTACACCTTC

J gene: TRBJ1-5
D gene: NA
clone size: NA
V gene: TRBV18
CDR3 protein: CASSPPGSGSQPQHF
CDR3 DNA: TGTGCCAGCTCACCACCAGGGAGTGGGAGTCAGCCCCAGCATTTT

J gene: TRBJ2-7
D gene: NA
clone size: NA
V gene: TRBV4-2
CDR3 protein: CASSQEGGEQYF
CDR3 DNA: TGTGCCAGCAGCCAAGAAGGGGGAGAGCAGTACTTC

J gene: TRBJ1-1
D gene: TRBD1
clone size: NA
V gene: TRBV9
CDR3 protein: CASSAQDRGAGEAFF
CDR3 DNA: TGTGCCAGCAGCGCCCAAGACAGGGGAGCTGGTGAAGCTTTCTTT

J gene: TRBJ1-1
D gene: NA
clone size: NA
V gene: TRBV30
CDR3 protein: CAWSENWRSTEAFF
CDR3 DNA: TGTGCCTGGAGTGAAAACTGGAGGTCGACTGAAGCTTTCTTT

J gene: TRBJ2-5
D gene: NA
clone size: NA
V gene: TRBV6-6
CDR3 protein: CASSYGSPLETQYF
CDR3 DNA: TGTGCCAGCAGTTACGGGAGTCCCCTAGAGACCCAGTACTTC

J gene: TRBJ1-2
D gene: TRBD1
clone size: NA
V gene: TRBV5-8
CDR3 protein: CASSFRDRRFGSGYTF
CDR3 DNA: TGTGCCAGCAGCTTCCGGGACAGGCGGTTCGGCTCGGGCTACACCTTC

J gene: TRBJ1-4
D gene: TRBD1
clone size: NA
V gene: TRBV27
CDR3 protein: CASSFDRGGNEKLFF
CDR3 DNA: TGTGCCAGCAGTTTCGACAGGGGTGGTAATGAAAAACTGTTTTTT

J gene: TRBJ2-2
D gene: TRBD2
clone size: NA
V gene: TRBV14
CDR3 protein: CASSPGVGTRTPTRTGELFF
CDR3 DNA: TGTGCCAGCAGCCCAGGGGTCGGGACTAGGACCCCAACGAGAACCGGGGAGCTGTTTTTT

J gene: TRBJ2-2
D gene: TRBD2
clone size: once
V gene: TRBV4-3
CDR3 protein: CASSQEYSGSLSGELFF
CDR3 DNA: TGCGCCAGCAGCCAAGAATACAGCGGGAGCCTATCCGGGGAGCTGTTTTTT

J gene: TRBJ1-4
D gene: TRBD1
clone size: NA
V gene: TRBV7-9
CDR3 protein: CASRDRDEKLFF
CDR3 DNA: TGTGCCAGCCGGGACAGGGACGAAAAACTGTTTTTT

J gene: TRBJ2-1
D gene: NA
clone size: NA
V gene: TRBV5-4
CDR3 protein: CASSLEGSYNEQFF
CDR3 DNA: TGTGCCAGCAGCTTGGAGGGGTCTTACAATGAGCAGTTCTTC

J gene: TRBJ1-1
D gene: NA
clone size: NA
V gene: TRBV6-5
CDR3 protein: CASSYYLQGEAFF
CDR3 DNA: TGTGCCAGCAGTTACTATCTCCAGGGGGAAGCTTTCTTT

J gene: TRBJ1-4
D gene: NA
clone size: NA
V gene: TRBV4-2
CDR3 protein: CASSQDIGDNEKLFF
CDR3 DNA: TGTGCCAGCAGCCAAGATATCGGAGATAATGAAAAACTGTTTTTT

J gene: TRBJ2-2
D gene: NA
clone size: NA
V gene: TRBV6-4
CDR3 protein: CASSDSFYTGELFF
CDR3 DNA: TGTGCCAGCAGTGACAGCTTTTACACCGGGGAGCTGTTTTTT

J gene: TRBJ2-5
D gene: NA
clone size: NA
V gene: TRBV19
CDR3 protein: CASSTRQVQETQYF
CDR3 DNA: TGTGCCAGTAGTACGAGACAGGTACAAGAGACCCAGTACTTC